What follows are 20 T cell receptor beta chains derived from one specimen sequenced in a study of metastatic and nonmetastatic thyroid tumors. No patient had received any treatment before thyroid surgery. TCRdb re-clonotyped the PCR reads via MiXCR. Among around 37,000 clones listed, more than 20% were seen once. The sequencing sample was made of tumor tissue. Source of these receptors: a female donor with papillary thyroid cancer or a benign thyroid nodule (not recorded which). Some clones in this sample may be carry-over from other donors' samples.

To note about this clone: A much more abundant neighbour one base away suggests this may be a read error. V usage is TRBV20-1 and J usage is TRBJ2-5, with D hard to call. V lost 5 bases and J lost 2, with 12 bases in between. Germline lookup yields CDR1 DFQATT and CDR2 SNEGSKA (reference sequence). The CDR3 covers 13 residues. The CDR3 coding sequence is TGCAGTGCTGCGTTTGTAAGGCAAGAGACCCAGTACTTC. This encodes CSAAFVRQETQYF.

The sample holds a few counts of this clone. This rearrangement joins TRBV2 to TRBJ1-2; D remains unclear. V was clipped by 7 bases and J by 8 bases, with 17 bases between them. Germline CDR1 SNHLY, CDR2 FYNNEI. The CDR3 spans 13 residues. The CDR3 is CASTRASFEGYTF. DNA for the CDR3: TGTGCCAGCACTAGGGCCTCCTTTGAGGGCTACACCTTC.

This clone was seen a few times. In DNA, the CDR3 is TGTGCCAGCAGTGCCAACCGGGCCGAGCAGTACGTC. The encoded protein is CASSANRAEQYV. The chain uses TRBV6-1 and TRBJ2-7; D gene uncertain. Germline V gene data show CDR1 as MNHNS and CDR2 as SASEGT. The CDR3 loop spans 12 amino acids. V dropped 4 bases and J dropped 6 bases, with 10 bases sitting between them.

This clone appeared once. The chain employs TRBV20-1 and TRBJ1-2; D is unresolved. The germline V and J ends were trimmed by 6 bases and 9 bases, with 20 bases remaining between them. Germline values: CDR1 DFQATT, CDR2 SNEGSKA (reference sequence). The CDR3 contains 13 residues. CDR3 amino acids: CSAPRWEVGCYTF. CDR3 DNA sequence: TGCAGTGCGCCGAGGTGGGAAGTAGGCTGCTACACCTTC.

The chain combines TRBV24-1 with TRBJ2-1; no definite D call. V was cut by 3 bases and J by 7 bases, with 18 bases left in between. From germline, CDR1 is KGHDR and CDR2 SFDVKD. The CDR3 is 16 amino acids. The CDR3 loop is CATSDLHYKVKNEQFF. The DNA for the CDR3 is TGTGCCACCAGTGATCTCCACTATAAAGTCAAGAATGAGCAGTTCTTC.

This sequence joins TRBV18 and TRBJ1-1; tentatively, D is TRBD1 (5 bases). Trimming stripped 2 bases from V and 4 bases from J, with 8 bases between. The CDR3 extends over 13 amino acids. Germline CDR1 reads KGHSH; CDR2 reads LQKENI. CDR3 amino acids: CASSPGRGTEAFF. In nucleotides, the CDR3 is TGTGCCAGCTCACCAGGGAGGGGCACTGAAGCTTTCTTT.

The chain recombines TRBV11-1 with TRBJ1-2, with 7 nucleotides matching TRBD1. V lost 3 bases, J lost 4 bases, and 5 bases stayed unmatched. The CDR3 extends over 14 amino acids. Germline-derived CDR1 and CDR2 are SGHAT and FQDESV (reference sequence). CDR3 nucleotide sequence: TGTGCCAGCAGCTTGACGACAGGGAGCTATGGCTACACCTTC. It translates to CASSLTTGSYGYTF.

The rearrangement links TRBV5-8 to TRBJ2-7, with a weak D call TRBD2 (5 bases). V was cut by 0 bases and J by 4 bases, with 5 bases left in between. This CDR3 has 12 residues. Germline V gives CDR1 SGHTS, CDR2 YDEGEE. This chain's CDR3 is CASSLGGYEQYF. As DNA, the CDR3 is TGTGCCAGCAGCTTGGGAGGGTACGAGCAGTACTTC.

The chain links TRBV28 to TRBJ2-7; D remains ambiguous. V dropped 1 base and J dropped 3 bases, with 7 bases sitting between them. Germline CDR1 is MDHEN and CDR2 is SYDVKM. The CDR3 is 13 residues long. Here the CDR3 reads CASSLSDHYEQYF. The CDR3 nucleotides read TGTGCCAGCAGTTTATCTGACCACTACGAGCAGTACTTC.

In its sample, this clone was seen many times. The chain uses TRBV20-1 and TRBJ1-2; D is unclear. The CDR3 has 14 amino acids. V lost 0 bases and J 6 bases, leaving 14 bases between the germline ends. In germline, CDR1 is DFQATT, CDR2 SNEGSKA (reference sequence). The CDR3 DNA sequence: TGCAGTGCTAGAGACGCGGCCCGATTACATGGCTACACCTTC. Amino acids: CSARDAARLHGYTF.

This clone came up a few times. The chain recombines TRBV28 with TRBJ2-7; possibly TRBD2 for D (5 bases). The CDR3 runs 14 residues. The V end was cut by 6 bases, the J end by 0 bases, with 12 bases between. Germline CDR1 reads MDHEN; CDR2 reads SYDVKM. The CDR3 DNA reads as TGTGCCAGCAGCCTTAGCGCTAGCTCCTACGAGCAGTACTTC. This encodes CASSLSASSYEQYF.

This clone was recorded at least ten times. The CDR3: CASSSPGQGLIETQYF. CDR3 bases: TGCGCCAGCAGCTCACCGGGACAGGGGTTGATAGAGACCCAGTACTTC. The chain carries TRBV5-1 and TRBJ2-5; 10 bases fit TRBD1. Germline-derived CDR1 and CDR2 are SGHRS and YFSETQ. The CDR3 runs 16 residues. V trimming: 3 bases; J trimming: 4 bases; junction bases outside the gene matches: 9.

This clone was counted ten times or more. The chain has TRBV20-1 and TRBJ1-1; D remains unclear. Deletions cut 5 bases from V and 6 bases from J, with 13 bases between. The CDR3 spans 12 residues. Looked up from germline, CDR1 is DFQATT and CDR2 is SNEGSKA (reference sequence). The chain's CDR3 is CSAARGFAEAFF. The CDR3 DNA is TGCAGTGCTGCCCGGGGATTCGCTGAAGCTTTCTTT.

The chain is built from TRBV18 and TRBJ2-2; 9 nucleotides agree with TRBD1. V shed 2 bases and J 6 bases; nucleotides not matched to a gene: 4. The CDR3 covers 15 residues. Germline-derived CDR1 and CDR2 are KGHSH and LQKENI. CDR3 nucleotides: TGTGCCAGCTCACCATTGAGACAGGGGGCCGGGGAGCTGTTTTTT. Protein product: CASSPLRQGAGELFF. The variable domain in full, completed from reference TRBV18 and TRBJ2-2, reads NAGVMQNPRHLVRRRGQEARLRCSPMKGHSHVYWYRQLPEEGLKFMVYLQKENIIDESGMPKERFSAEFPKEGPSILRIQQVVRGDSAAYFCASSPLRQGAGELFFGEGSRLTVL.

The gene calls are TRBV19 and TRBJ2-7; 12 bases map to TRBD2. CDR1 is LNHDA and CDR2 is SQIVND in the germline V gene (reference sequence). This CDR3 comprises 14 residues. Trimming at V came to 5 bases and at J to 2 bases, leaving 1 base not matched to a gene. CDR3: CASSLAGGTYEQYF. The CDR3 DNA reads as TGTGCCAGTAGTCTAGCGGGAGGGACCTACGAGCAGTACTTC.

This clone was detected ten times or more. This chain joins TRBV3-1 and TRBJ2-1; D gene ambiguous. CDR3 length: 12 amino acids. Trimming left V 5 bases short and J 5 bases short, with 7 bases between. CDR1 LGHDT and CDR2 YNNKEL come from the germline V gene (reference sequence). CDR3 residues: CASSALNNEQFF. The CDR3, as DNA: TGTGCCAGCAGCGCGCTTAACAATGAGCAGTTCTTC.

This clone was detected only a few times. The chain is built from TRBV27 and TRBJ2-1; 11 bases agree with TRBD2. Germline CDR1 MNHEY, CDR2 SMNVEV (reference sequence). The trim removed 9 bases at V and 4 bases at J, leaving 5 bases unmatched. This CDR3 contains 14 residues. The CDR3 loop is CASSGTSGYNEQFF. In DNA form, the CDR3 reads TGTGCCAGTTCCGGGACTAGCGGATACAATGAGCAGTTCTTC.

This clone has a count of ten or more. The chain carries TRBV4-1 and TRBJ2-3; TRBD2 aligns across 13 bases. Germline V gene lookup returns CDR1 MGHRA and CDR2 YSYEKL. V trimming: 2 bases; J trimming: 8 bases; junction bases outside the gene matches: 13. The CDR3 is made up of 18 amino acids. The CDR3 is CASSQPGLAGDVHGTQYF. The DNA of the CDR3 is TGCGCCAGCAGCCAACCTGGACTAGCGGGAGATGTACATGGTACGCAGTATTTT.

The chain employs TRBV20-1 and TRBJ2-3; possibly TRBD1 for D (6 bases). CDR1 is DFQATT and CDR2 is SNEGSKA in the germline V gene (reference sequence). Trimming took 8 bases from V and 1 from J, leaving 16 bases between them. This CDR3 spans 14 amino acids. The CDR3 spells CSQEGEMGTDTQYF. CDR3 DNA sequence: TGCAGTCAAGAGGGGGAAATGGGCACAGATACGCAGTATTTT.

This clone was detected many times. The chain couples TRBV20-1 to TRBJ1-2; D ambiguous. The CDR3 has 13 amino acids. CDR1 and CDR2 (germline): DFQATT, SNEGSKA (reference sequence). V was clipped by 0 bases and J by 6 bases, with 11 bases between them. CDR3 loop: CSARDGRSDGYTF. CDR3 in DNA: TGCAGTGCTAGAGATGGGAGGTCCGATGGCTACACCTTC.